The present TCR beta chain was sequenced within a study of cytomegalovirus exposure and HLA in healthy donors. V was cut by 3 bases and J by 9 bases, with 18 bases left in between. The CDR3 is 15 amino acids. Germline CDR1 LNHNV, CDR2 YYDKDF (reference sequence). The PCR was carried out with 60 Vbeta primers and 13 Jbeta primers. Clones were sequenced by immunoSEQ multiplex PCR, and TCRdb holds only the in-frame ones, with some missing. This table holds around 180,000 clones, around 81% found once. The sequencing sample was made of PBMCs. The clonotype comes from a woman between 18 and 29 years old in good health and CMV-seropositive. The chain links TRBV15 to TRBJ1-3, with D uncertain. The CDR3 reads CATSRDRGYQRTIYF. In nucleotides, the CDR3 is TGTGCCACCAGCAGGGACCGAGGGTATCAACGCACCATATATTTT.